This T cell receptor (beta chain) was recorded in a study of OX40 agonist ivuxolimab in advanced cancers. In terms of the full investigation: Ivuxolimab was an agonistic, fully human IgG2 monoclonal antibody directed against OX40 (CD134), a costimulatory receptor. Intravenous ivuxolimab was administered to patients every 2 weeks at six dose levels: 0.01, 0.1, 0.3, 1.5, 3 and 10 mg/kg. Of the roughly 51 patients in dose escalation, around 20 had hepatocellular carcinoma, some 15 had melanoma, 9 had renal cell carcinoma and 9 had head and neck cancer. In the dose-escalation cohort, approximately 80% of patients were male, and the mean age was 60 years with a range of roughly 20 to 85. Patients were allowed to have had prior anti-PD-1, anti-PD-L1 or anti-CTLA-4 therapy, and approximately 40% of the dose-escalation patients had previously received checkpoint inhibitors. Partial responses occurred in three dose-escalation patients: two with cutaneous melanoma and one with hepatocellular carcinoma. The purpose of peripheral TCRbeta sequencing was to test whether ivuxolimab changed TCR sequence diversity and led to clonal T-cell expansion. The monotherapy dose-escalation portion (N = 52 patients) of the phase I ivuxolimab trial is reported in the paper.

The study at large found these results: In the 0.1-3.0 mg/kg groups, partial responders were among the patients with the lowest normalized peripheral clonal expansion, particularly in CD8+ T cells. At doses of 0.1 to 3.0 mg/kg, clonal expansion of both CD4+ and CD8+ T cells in blood was seen between baseline and week 6. Low levels of normalized T-cell clonal expansion were also seen in some patients who did not respond. Antigen specificity was not determined for the clonally expanded peripheral T cells. After ivuxolimab, more expanded clones were found on average in CD8+ T cells than in CD4+ T cells.

Note on this clone: What this receptor recognizes is not known. Per-base quality was not reported, and no clone a single base away is much larger than it.

The trial excluded patients who had a history of autoimmune disease or were on systemic immunosuppression. In every dose cohort, peripheral blood was drawn for TCR sequencing at baseline, cycle 4 day 1, and cycle 7 day 1. Samples came from an open-label, multicenter, first-in-human phase I dose-escalation trial of ivuxolimab. Adults with locally advanced or metastatic melanoma, renal cell, hepatocellular, or head and neck squamous cell carcinoma were enrolled in the trial. Before TCR sequencing, CD4+ T cells and CD8+ T cells from peripheral blood were sorted into separate populations. To sequence the TCRbeta CDR3 region, genomic DNA was isolated from the sorted cells. The immunoSEQ Assay was used for sequencing of TCRbeta CDR3 regions. TCRdb stores this immuneACCESS table with in-frame sequences only. Part of the clones is absent; in the studies checked, under half of the shortfall reflects unresolved V genes, and no reason is known for the rest. For this sample the table gives about 32,000 clones, of which roughly 76% were detected only once. The leading ten clones occupy around 20% of the sample.

The sequence was collected from an adult with an advanced solid tumor such as melanoma, head and neck, liver or kidney cancer. The specimen was CD4+ or CD8+ T cells sorted from blood, collected in a trial of the OX40 agonist ivuxolimab.

The nucleotides are TGTGCCAGCAGCGTACGTGGGATCACAGATACGCAGTATTTT. Its translation reads: CASSVRGITDTQYF. In this chain, TRBV9 is recombined with TRBJ2-3; the D gene identity is not certain. The CDR3, cysteine through phenylalanine, is 14 amino acids long. The only DNA kept is the CDR3, 42 bases in frame from the first base. At the junction V is shortened by 1 base and J by 2 bases, with 8 bases in between. CDR1 and CDR2, looked up from the germline V gene, are SGDLS and YYNGEE.